One and the same sample provided the 14 T cell receptor beta chains below, sequenced in a study of Graves' ophthalmopathy and Graves' hyperthyroidism. Amplification of the TCR beta CDR3 regions used RNA transcripts (as template). Amplification began with first-round RT-PCR using HTBI primers, then second-round multiplex PCR was performed. TCRdb reanalysed the multiplex PCR reads using MiXCR and keeps one entry per CDR3 protein. This sample has approximately 1.2 million distinct CDR3 sequences, with approximately 35% found just once. The sample taken for sequencing was peripheral blood or thyroid tissue (not recorded which). The receptors originated from an adult man with Graves' hyperthyroidism.

To note about this clonotype: Sequence at one end of the junction differs from germline and may be a read error. The chain employs TRBV6-5 and TRBJ2-5; D is undetermined. The CDR3 spans 15 residues. Germline V gene data show CDR1 as MNHEY and CDR2 as SVGAGI. The CDR3 region is CAGSYSARYQETQYF. CDR3 DNA sequence: TGTGCCGGCAGTTACTCCGCCCGATACCAAGAGACCCAGTACTTC.

This clonotype has at least ten counts. This chain connects TRBV12-3 or TRBV12-4 to TRBJ1-5; D call uncertain. The CDR3 consists of 13 residues. V shed 5 bases and J shed 5 bases, with 10 bases lying between them. The CDR3 reads CASSRLGYQPQHF. CDR3 bases: TGTGCCAGCAGTCGCCTGGGCTATCAGCCCCAGCATTTT.

The rearrangement joins TRBV25-1 to TRBJ2-5; the D gene is possibly TRBD1 (7 bases). V lost 3 bases to trimming and J lost 0 bases, with 14 bases between them. The CDR3 loop spans 16 amino acids. CDR1 MGHDK and CDR2 SYGVNS come from the germline V gene. CDR3 protein: CASSDSGRGDQETQYF. The CDR3 coding sequence is TGTGCCAGCAGTGATTCTGGCAGGGGGGACCAAGAGACCCAGTACTTC.

This clonotype came up a few times. The CDR3 here is CASSQVLIGTGAGANVLTF. Here the CDR3 DNA reads TGCGCCAGCAGCCAAGTATTGATTGGGACAGGGGCTGGGGCCAACGTCCTGACTTTC. The chain employs TRBV4-1 and TRBJ2-6; 10 bases line up with TRBD1. The V gene's germline CDR1 is MGHRA and CDR2 YSYEKL. The V and J ends lost 1 base and 2 bases, in that order; junction bases with no gene match: 8. CDR3 length equals 19 residues.

This clonotype was recorded only once. This sequence may be a read error, since a much larger clone differs from it by one base. This sequence joins TRBV20-1 and TRBJ2-7, with no clear D. The germline V gene has CDR1 DFQATT and CDR2 SNEGSKA (reference sequence). The CDR3 runs to 12 residues. The CDR3 sequence: CSARQVSSEHYF. CDR3 coding DNA: TGCAGTGCTAGACAGGTTTCTTCCGAGCACTACTTC.

The chain joins TRBV12-3 or TRBV12-4 to TRBJ1-2, with D possibly being TRBD1 (6 bases). The V and J ends lost 3 bases and 8 bases respectively, with 13 bases between them. The CDR3 covers 13 residues. CDR3 amino acids: CASSFAGGAGYTF. CDR3 coding DNA: TGTGCCAGCAGTTTCGCCGGGGGCGCGGGCTACACCTTC.

The chain is built from TRBV6-5 and TRBJ1-6; unclear D gene. Germline-derived CDR1 and CDR2 are MNHEY and SVGAGI. The CDR3 contains 13 residues. The V gene lost 5 bases and the J gene lost 5 bases, with 7 bases spanning the gap. As DNA, the CDR3 is TGTGCCAGCAGTGAAAGAGATAATTCACCCCTCCACTTT. Protein product: CASSERDNSPLHF.

This CDR3 reads CASNRQGSWGYTF. CDR3 DNA sequence: TGTGCCAGCAACCGACAGGGAAGCTGGGGCTACACCTTC. This sequence joins TRBV12-3 or TRBV12-4 and TRBJ1-2; 7 nucleotides line up with TRBD1. The CDR3 has 13 amino acids. V lost 7 bases, J lost 8 bases, and 10 bases stayed unmatched.

This clonotype was recorded a few times. The chain joins TRBV19 to TRBJ1-1, with D possibly being TRBD1 (5 bases). Trimming cost V 10 bases and J 1 base, with 7 bases left between them. Looked up from germline, CDR1 is LNHDA and CDR2 is SQIVND (reference sequence). CDR3 size: 11 residues. The CDR3 loop is CAIQANTEAFF. The DNA of the CDR3 is TGTGCCATACAGGCGAACACTGAAGCTTTCTTT.

V gene TRBV15 combines with J gene TRBJ1-5; TRBD1 is a possible D gene (6 bases). The CDR3 runs 14 residues. Trimming stripped 4 bases from V and 14 bases from J, with 21 bases between. In germline, CDR1 is LNHNV, CDR2 YYDKDF (reference sequence). The DNA of the CDR3 is TGTGCCACCAGCATCCGGCCGACAGGCCCCTACGAGCATTTT. This sequence encodes CATSIRPTGPYEHF.

This clonotype was counted many times. The gene calls are TRBV7-2 and TRBJ2-7, with TRBD1 as a possible D gene (6 bases). The CDR3 has 16 residues. Germline V gives CDR1 SGHTA, CDR2 FQGNSA. V was pared by 1 base and J by 0 bases, with 13 bases between. The CDR3 sequence: CASSLDWDTSSYEQYF. The CDR3 nucleotides are TGTGCCAGCAGCTTAGATTGGGACACAAGCTCCTACGAGCAGTACTTC.

This clonotype has only one observation. The J gene is TRBJ2-7, the V gene TRBV14; tentative D call: TRBD1 (5 bases). The CDR3 extends over 14 amino acids. V was pared by 0 bases and J by 7 bases, with 13 bases between. Germline-derived CDR1 and CDR2 are SGHDN and FVKESK. The CDR3 sequence is CASSQEGAAGEQYF. In nucleotides, the CDR3 is TGTGCCAGCAGCCAAGAAGGGGCGGCTGGAGAGCAGTACTTC.

V gene TRBV25-1 combines with J gene TRBJ2-7; 8 nucleotides match TRBD1. The CDR3 totals 16 residues. The ends lost 2 bases at V and 2 bases at J; junction bases unmatched: 8. The germline CDR1 and CDR2 sequences are MGHDK and SYGVNS. CDR3 sequence reads: CASSEGVGTGTYEQYF. Here the CDR3 DNA reads TGTGCCAGCAGTGAAGGGGTCGGGACAGGCACCTACGAGCAGTACTTC.

Notes on this clonotype: A much larger clone is a single base away; this may be a read error. The chain couples TRBV11-2 to TRBJ1-2, with no clear D. This CDR3 comprises 14 residues. Trimming cost V 5 bases and J 1 base, with 11 bases left between them. The germline gives CDR1 SGHAT, CDR2 FQNNGV. The CDR3 DNA is TGTGCCAGCAGCCCAGATCGGGTTAACTATGGCTACACCTTC. This sequence encodes CASSPDRVNYGYTF.